Listed here is a single TCR beta chain. Its target is not known. TCRdb used MiXCR to reprocess the reads, holding one entry per CDR3 protein. This repertoire shows 650,000 to 850,000 distinct CDR3 sequences, 29% found once; its top ten account for around 12%. This entry comes from a study of T cell repertoires in cytomegalovirus infection. Study summary: CMV epitopes, recently identified HLA-C-restricted and well-studied HLA-B-restricted, were used. Indications came from public TCR beta signatures; they pointed to CMV infection and to a matching HLA type.

Study-wide findings and caveats: Summed public TCR beta family frequency identified CMV carriers bearing the relevant HLA. Dominating the ex vivo response were TCR beta clonotypes that were CMV-specific and HLA-C-restricted.

The specimen comprised cultured CD8+ T cells from PBMCs, sampled from culture after CMV antigen stimulation. This receptor was taken from a human donor in good health (CMV status not recorded). Some clones in this sample may be carry-over from other donors' samples.

The DNA for the CDR3 is TGTGCCAGCCAACAGGTTAATGAGCAGTTCTTC. Translated: CASQQVNEQFF. V gene TRBV2 combines with J gene TRBJ2-1, with D possibly TRBD1 on 5 matching bases. The CDR3 contains 11 residues. Germline CDR1 is SNHLY and CDR2 is FYNNEI. V was shortened by 8 bases and J by 7 bases, with 9 bases between the two germline ends. Full variable domain (outside the CDR3, taken from reference TRBV2 and TRBJ2-1): EPEVTQTPSHQVTQMGQEVILRCVPISNHLYFYWYRQILGQKVEFLVSFYNNEISEKSEIFDDQFSVERPDGSNFTLKIRSTKLEDSAMYFCASQQVNEQFFGPGTRLTVL.